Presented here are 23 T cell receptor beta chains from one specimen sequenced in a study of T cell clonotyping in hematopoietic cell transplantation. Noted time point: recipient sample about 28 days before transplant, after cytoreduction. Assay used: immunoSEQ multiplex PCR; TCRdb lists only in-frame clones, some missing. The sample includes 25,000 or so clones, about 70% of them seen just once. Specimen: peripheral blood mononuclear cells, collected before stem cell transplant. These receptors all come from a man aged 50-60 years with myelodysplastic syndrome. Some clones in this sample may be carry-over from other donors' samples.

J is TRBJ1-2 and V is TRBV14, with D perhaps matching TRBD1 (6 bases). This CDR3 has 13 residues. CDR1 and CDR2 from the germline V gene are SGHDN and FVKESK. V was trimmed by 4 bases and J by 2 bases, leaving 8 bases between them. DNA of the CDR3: TGTGCCAGCAGCCGGGGACAAAACTATGGCTACACCTTC. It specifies CASSRGQNYGYTF. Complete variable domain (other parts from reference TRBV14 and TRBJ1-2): EAGVTQFPSHSVIEKGQTVTLRCDPISGHDNLYWYRRVMGKEIKFLLHFVKESKQDESGMPNNRFLAERTGGTYSTLKVQPAELEDSGVYFCASSRGQNYGYTFGSGTRLTVV.

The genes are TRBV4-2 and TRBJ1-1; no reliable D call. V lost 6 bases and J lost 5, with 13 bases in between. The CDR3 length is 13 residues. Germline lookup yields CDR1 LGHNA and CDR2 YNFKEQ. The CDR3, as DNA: TGTGCCAGCAGTCCCCGCAGAGTAACTGAAGCTTTCTTT. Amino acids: CASSPRRVTEAFF.

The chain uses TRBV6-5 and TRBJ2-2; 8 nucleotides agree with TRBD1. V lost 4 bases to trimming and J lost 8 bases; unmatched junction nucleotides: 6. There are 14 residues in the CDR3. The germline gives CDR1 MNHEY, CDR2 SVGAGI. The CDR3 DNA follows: TGTGCCAGCAGTTCAGGGGGCAATCGAGGGGAGCTGTTTTTT. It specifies CASSSGGNRGELFF.

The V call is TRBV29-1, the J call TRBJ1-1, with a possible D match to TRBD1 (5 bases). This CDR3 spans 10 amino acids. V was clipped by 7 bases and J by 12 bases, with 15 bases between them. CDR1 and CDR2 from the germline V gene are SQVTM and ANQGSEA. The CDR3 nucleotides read TGCAGCGGAGACAGCCACGGGACTTTCTTT. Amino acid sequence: CSGDSHGTFF.

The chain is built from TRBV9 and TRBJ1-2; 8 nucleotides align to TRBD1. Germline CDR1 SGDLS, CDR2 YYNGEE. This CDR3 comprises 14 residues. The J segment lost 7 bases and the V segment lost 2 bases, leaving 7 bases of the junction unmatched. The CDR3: CASSVQTGDFGYTF. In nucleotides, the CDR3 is TGTGCCAGCAGCGTTCAGACAGGGGATTTTGGCTACACCTTC.

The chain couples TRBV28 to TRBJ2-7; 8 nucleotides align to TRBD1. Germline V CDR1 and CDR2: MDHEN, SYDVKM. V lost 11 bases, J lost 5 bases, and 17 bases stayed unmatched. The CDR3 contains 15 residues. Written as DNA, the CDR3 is TGTGCCGCTGTGGGTGCAGGACAGGGTCTTCACGAGCAGTACTTC. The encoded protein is CAAVGAGQGLHEQYF.

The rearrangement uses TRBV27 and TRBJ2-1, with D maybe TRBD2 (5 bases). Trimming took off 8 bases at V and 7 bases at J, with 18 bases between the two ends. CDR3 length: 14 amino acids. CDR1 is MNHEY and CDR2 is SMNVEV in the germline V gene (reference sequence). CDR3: CASSIASPRNEQFF. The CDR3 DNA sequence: TGTGCCAGCTCTATAGCGTCCCCACGGAATGAGCAGTTCTTC.

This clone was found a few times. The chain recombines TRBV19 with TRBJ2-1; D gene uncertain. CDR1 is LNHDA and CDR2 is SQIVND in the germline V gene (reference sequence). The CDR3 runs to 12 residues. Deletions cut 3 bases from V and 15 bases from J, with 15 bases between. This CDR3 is CASSIPRQVLFF. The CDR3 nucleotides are TGTGCCAGTAGTATCCCCCGACAAGTCCTGTTCTTC.

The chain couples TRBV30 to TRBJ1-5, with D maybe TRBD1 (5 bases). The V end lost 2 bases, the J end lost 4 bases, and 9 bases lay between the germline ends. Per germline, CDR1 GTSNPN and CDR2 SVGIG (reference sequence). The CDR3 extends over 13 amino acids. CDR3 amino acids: CAWSSAGNQPQHF. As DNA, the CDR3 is TGTGCCTGGAGTTCGGCAGGGAATCAGCCCCAGCATTTT.

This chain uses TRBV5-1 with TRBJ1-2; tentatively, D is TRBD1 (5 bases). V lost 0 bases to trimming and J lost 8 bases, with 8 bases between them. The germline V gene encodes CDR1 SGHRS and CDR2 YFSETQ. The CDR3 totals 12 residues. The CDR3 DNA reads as TGCGCCAGCAGCTTGGGACGGGGGGGCTACACCTTC. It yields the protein CASSLGRGGYTF.

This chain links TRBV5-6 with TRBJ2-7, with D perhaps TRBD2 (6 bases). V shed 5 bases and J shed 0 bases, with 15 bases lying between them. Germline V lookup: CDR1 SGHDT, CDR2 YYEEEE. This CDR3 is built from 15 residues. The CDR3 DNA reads TGTGCCAGCAGGCGTCGGGGCGGGATCTCCTACGAGCAGTACTTC. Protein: CASRRRGGISYEQYF.

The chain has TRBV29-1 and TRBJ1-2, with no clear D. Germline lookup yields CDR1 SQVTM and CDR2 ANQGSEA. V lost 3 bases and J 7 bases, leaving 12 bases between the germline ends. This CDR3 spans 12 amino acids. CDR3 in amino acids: CSVEDRRAGYTF. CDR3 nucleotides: TGCAGCGTTGAGGATCGACGCGCTGGCTACACCTTC.

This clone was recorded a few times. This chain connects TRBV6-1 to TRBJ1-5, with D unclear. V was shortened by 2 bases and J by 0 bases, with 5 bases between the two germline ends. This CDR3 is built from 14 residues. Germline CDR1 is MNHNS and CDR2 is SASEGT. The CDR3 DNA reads TGTGCCAGCAGTGAAAGAAGTAGCAATCAGCCCCAGCATTTT. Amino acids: CASSERSSNQPQHF.

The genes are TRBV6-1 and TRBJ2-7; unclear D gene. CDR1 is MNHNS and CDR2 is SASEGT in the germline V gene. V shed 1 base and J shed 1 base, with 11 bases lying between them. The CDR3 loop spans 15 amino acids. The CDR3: CASSEVVAVSYEQYF. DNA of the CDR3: TGTGCCAGCAGTGAAGTGGTTGCCGTTTCCTACGAGCAGTACTTC.

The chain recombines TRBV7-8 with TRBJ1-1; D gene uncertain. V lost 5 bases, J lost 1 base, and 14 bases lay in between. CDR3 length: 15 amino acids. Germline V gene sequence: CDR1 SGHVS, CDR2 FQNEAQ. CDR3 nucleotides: TGTGCCAGCAGCCCGCCTCTGGGTCAGAACACTGAAGCTTTCTTT. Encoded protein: CASSPPLGQNTEAFF.

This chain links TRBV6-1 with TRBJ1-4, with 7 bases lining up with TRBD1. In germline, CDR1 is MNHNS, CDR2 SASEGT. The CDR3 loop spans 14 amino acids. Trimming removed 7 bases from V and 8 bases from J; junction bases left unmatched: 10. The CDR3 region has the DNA TGTGCCAGCAAAAGGGACAGATCTTCAGAAAAACTGTTTTTT. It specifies CASKRDRSSEKLFF.

The CDR3: CASSGDNYNYGYTF. CDR3 bases: TGCGCCAGCAGCGGGGACAACTATAACTATGGCTACACCTTC. This chain connects TRBV5-1 to TRBJ1-2; TRBD1 is a possible D gene (6 bases). CDR1 and CDR2 from the germline V gene are SGHRS and YFSETQ. The CDR3 length is 14 residues. V was shortened by 4 bases and J by 1 base, with 11 bases between the two germline ends.

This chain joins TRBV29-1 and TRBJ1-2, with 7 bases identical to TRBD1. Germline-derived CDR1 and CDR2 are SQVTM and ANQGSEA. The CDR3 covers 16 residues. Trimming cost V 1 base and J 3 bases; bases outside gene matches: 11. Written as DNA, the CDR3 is TGCAGCGTTGAAGGAGGAGCAGGGGGGAGTGACTATGGCTACACCTTC. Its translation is CSVEGGAGGSDYGYTF.

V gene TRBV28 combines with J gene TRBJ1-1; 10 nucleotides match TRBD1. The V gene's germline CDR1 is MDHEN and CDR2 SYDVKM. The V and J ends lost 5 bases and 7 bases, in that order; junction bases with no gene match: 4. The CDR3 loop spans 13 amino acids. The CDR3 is CASSMTGGLEAFF. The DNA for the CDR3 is TGTGCCAGCAGTATGACAGGGGGCCTTGAAGCTTTCTTT.

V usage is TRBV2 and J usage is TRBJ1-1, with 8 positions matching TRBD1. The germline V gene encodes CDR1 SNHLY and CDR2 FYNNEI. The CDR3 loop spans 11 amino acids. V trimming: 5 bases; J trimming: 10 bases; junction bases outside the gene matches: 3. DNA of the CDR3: TGTGCCAGCAGTCCCGACAGGGGAGCTTTCTTT. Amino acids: CASSPDRGAFF.

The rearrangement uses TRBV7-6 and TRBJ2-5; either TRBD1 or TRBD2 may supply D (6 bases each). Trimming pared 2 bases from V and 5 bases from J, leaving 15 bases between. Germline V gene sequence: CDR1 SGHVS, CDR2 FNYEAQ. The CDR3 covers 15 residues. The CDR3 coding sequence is TGTGCCAGCAGCTTACGAGGGGGGCTCGGGGAGACCCAGTACTTC. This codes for CASSLRGGLGETQYF.

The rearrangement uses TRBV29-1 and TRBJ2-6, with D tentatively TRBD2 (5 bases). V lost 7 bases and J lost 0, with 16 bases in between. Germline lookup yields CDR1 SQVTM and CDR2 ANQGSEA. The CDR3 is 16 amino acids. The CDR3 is CSAAVGEHSGANVLTF. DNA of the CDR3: TGCAGCGCTGCCGTCGGGGAGCACTCTGGGGCCAACGTCCTGACTTTC. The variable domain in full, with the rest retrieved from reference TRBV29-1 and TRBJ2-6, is SAVISQKPSRDICQRGTSLTIQCQVDSQVTMMFWYRQQPGQSLTLIATANQGSEATYESGFVIDKFPISRPNLTFSTLTVSNMSPEDSSIYLCSAAVGEHSGANVLTFGAGSRLTVL.

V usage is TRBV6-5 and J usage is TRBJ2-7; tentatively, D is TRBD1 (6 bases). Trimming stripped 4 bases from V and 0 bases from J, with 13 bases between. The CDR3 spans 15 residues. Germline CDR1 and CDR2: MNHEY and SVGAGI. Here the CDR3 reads CASSSLDSLSYEQYF. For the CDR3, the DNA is TGTGCCAGCAGTTCTTTGGACAGCCTCTCCTACGAGCAGTACTTC.